This T cell receptor beta chain is from a study of blood T cell repertoires in COVID-19. Study-wide context: The origin of the acute and convalescent COVID-19 samples was the United States, Italy and Spain. Sources were T cells, B-cell-depleted T cells, or PBMCs; the material itself was cDNA or gDNA.

The V segment lost 1 base and the J segment 2 bases; nucleotides outside the gene matches: 12. Germline lookup yields CDR1 LNHDA and CDR2 SQIVND (reference sequence). CDR3 size: 18 residues. Source study methods: Reference gene primer amplification gave estimated nucleated cell counts. Produced via immunoSEQ multiplex PCR; TCRdb's table is partial and in-frame only. The DNA was the basis for D and trimming; V, J and clone size are from that table. The sample lists roughly 250,000 clones, around four fifths occurring once. Source material: peripheral blood. The clonotype originates from a woman between 55 and 75 years old with active or convalescent COVID-19. The genes are TRBV19 and TRBJ2-3, with TRBD2 matching over 7 bases. The CDR3 bases are TGTGCCAGTAGTATAGCTCCCCGGGGACTACTCCACACAGATACGCAGTATTTT. Protein sequence: CASSIAPRGLLHTDTQYF.